Listed below are T cell receptor beta chains from one sample, sequenced in a study of blood T cell repertoires in COVID-19. Sequenced by immunoSEQ multiplex PCR; TCRdb stores in-frame clones only, minus some. The sample lists around 150,000 clones; 85% to 95% were seen once. Sequencing used peripheral blood. The receptors stem from a woman aged 55-75 years with COVID-19, enrolled during active disease. Each CDR3 is given with its conserved first and last residue. Each record gives: V gene, J gene, clone size, D gene, CDR3 DNA, CDR3 protein. D genes are given only for firm matches. Not all rows give a size; the values are once, few, many and, for expanded clones, a class.

v_gene: TRBV10-3
j_gene: TRBJ1-2
abundance: -
d_gene: -
CDR3nt: TGTGCCATTCAGGGTAACTATGGCTACACCTTC
CDR3aa: CAIQGNYGYTF

v_gene: TRBV24-1
j_gene: TRBJ2-2
abundance: -
d_gene: TRBD1
CDR3nt: TGTGCCACCAGTGACCGAGGACAGGGACAGTCACCGGGGGAGCTGTTTTTT
CDR3aa: CATSDRGQGQSPGELFF

v_gene: TRBV6-2/TRBV6-3
j_gene: TRBJ1-2
abundance: -
d_gene: -
CDR3nt: TGTGCCAGCAGTTACTCGATCGGGCCAACAGGGAGTGGCTACACCTTC
CDR3aa: CASSYSIGPTGSGYTF

v_gene: TRBV19
j_gene: TRBJ1-1
abundance: -
d_gene: -
CDR3nt: TGTGCCAGTAGTACCTACGGGGGTACCTTGGGGAACACTGAAGCTTTCTTT
CDR3aa: CASSTYGGTLGNTEAFF

v_gene: TRBV6-6
j_gene: TRBJ1-2
abundance: -
d_gene: TRBD1
CDR3nt: TGTGCCAGCAGTTTCGTCGGGACAGGGGATGGCTACACCTTC
CDR3aa: CASSFVGTGDGYTF

v_gene: TRBV4-1
j_gene: TRBJ2-5
abundance: few
d_gene: -
CDR3nt: TGCGCCAGCAGCCAAGATCCCGGGTTGCAAGAGACCCAGTACTTC
CDR3aa: CASSQDPGLQETQYF

v_gene: TRBV11-2
j_gene: TRBJ2-7
abundance: -
d_gene: -
CDR3nt: TGTGCCAGCAGCTTAGTAAGACAAAGCTACGAGCAGTACTTC
CDR3aa: CASSLVRQSYEQYF

v_gene: TRBV18
j_gene: TRBJ1-5
abundance: -
d_gene: TRBD1
CDR3nt: TGTGCCAGCTCACAAACAGGGGGAAATCAGCCCCAGCATTTT
CDR3aa: CASSQTGGNQPQHF

v_gene: TRBV30
j_gene: TRBJ1-5
abundance: -
d_gene: -
CDR3nt: TGTGCCTGGAGTGTCGGCAGGGGCAATCAGCCCCAGCATTTT
CDR3aa: CAWSVGRGNQPQHF

v_gene: TRBV2
j_gene: TRBJ1-5
abundance: -
d_gene: TRBD1
CDR3nt: TGTGCCAGCAGCGGAGCTCAGGGGGCCCCCTCCAATCAGCCCCAGCATTTT
CDR3aa: CASSGAQGAPSNQPQHF

v_gene: TRBV4-2
j_gene: TRBJ1-2
abundance: -
d_gene: TRBD1
CDR3nt: TGTGCCAGCAGCCCCGACGGGACAGGGACTCCCGTTTTGAATGGCTACACCTTC
CDR3aa: CASSPDGTGTPVLNGYTF

v_gene: TRBV3-1/TRBV3-2
j_gene: TRBJ2-1
abundance: -
d_gene: TRBD2
CDR3nt: TGTGCCAGCAGCCAAGAGCCGGTTAGCGGGAATGAGCAGTTCTTC
CDR3aa: CASSQEPVSGNEQFF

v_gene: TRBV7-6
j_gene: TRBJ1-5
abundance: -
d_gene: TRBD1
CDR3nt: TGTGCCAGCAGCCCTGACAGGGTTCAGCCCCAGCATTTT
CDR3aa: CASSPDRVQPQHF

v_gene: TRBV7-9
j_gene: TRBJ1-1
abundance: -
d_gene: TRBD1
CDR3nt: TGTGCCAGCAGCTTGGGCAGGGGGTCGTCTGAAGCTTTCTTT
CDR3aa: CASSLGRGSSEAFF

v_gene: TRBV6-5
j_gene: TRBJ2-7
abundance: -
d_gene: TRBD2
CDR3nt: TGTGCCAGCACCTCTAGCGGGGCCAGCTCCTACGAGCAGTACTTC
CDR3aa: CASTSSGASSYEQYF

v_gene: TRBV7-3
j_gene: TRBJ2-3
abundance: -
d_gene: TRBD2
CDR3nt: TGTGCCAGCAGCTTCTTAGCGGGGGCAAAGGTAGATACGCAGTATTTT
CDR3aa: CASSFLAGAKVDTQYF

v_gene: TRBV5-1
j_gene: TRBJ1-5
abundance: -
d_gene: TRBD1
CDR3nt: TGCGCCAGCAGCCCGGGACAGCCAAATCAGCCCCAGCATTTT
CDR3aa: CASSPGQPNQPQHF

v_gene: TRBV18
j_gene: TRBJ2-2
abundance: -
d_gene: TRBD2
CDR3nt: TGTGCCAGCTCACCATCTTCGACTAGCGGTTACACCGGGGAGCTGTTTTTT
CDR3aa: CASSPSSTSGYTGELFF

v_gene: TRBV7-9
j_gene: TRBJ2-1
abundance: -
d_gene: TRBD2
CDR3nt: TGTGCCAGCAGCTTTACTAGCGGGGGGTACAATGAGCAGTTCTTC
CDR3aa: CASSFTSGGYNEQFF

v_gene: TRBV5-6
j_gene: TRBJ1-2
abundance: -
d_gene: -
CDR3nt: TGTGCCAGCAGCTACGACAGGTCCCTTAACTATGGCTACACCTTC
CDR3aa: CASSYDRSLNYGYTF

v_gene: TRBV6-5
j_gene: TRBJ2-5
abundance: -
d_gene: -
CDR3nt: TGTGCCAGCAGCTCCGGGACATTCCAAGAGACCCAGTACTTC
CDR3aa: CASSSGTFQETQYF

v_gene: TRBV7-2
j_gene: TRBJ1-2
abundance: -
d_gene: TRBD1
CDR3nt: TGTGCCAGCAGACCGGGACAGGGGGCCGGCTACACCTTC
CDR3aa: CASRPGQGAGYTF

v_gene: TRBV5-5
j_gene: TRBJ1-4
abundance: -
d_gene: -
CDR3nt: TGTGCCAGCAGCGCCAGGGGTTGGACTAATGAAAAACTGTTTTTT
CDR3aa: CASSARGWTNEKLFF

v_gene: TRBV7-2
j_gene: TRBJ1-6
abundance: -
d_gene: -
CDR3nt: TGTGCCAGCAGCTTAAACGCCAACAGAAATAATTCACCCCTCCACTTT
CDR3aa: CASSLNANRNNSPLHF

v_gene: TRBV5-1
j_gene: TRBJ2-3
abundance: -
d_gene: TRBD2
CDR3nt: TGCGCCAGCAGCTTGGAGCCTAGCGGTGGGGCTGGAGGTACGCAGTATTTT
CDR3aa: CASSLEPSGGAGGTQYF

v_gene: TRBV6-1
j_gene: TRBJ1-3
abundance: -
d_gene: TRBD1
CDR3nt: TGTGCCAGCAGTGTGGAACTGACAGGGGGCACTGGAAACACCATATATTTT
CDR3aa: CASSVELTGGTGNTIYF

v_gene: TRBV12-3/TRBV12-4
j_gene: TRBJ2-5
abundance: -
d_gene: -
CDR3nt: TGTGCCAGCAGTTTGTACGGGACCCAGTACTTC
CDR3aa: CASSLYGTQYF

v_gene: TRBV5-6
j_gene: TRBJ2-7
abundance: -
d_gene: -
CDR3nt: TGTGCCAGCAGCTTGGCCGCCTACGAGCAGTACTTC
CDR3aa: CASSLAAYEQYF

v_gene: TRBV4-2
j_gene: TRBJ2-7
abundance: -
d_gene: TRBD1
CDR3nt: TGTGCCAGCAGCCCCCAAGGGACAGGGGAGCACGAGCAGTACTTC
CDR3aa: CASSPQGTGEHEQYF

v_gene: TRBV12-5
j_gene: TRBJ1-4
abundance: -
d_gene: -
CDR3nt: TGTGCTAGTGGTTTGTGGGGAGCCTCAAATGAAAAACTGTTTTTT
CDR3aa: CASGLWGASNEKLFF

v_gene: TRBV5-1
j_gene: TRBJ2-1
abundance: -
d_gene: TRBD1
CDR3nt: TGCGCCAGCAGCGAATCGGGACAGATATACAATGAGCAGTTCTTC
CDR3aa: CASSESGQIYNEQFF

v_gene: TRBV19
j_gene: TRBJ1-2
abundance: -
d_gene: -
CDR3nt: TGTGCCAGTAGTATAGGACGGACAGCCCGCTATGGCTACACCTTC
CDR3aa: CASSIGRTARYGYTF

v_gene: TRBV5-5
j_gene: TRBJ1-1
abundance: -
d_gene: -
CDR3nt: TGTGCCAGCAGCTCGAACAGTTACCCAAACACTGAAGCTTTCTTT
CDR3aa: CASSSNSYPNTEAFF

v_gene: TRBV7-9
j_gene: TRBJ1-2
abundance: -
d_gene: -
CDR3nt: TGTGCCAGCAGCCCTGACTTTATAGGAGCTAACTATGGCTACACCTTC
CDR3aa: CASSPDFIGANYGYTF

v_gene: TRBV2
j_gene: TRBJ1-4
abundance: -
d_gene: -
CDR3nt: TGTGCCGGACGATCAGGGAGGTTGGCAACTAATGAAAAACTGTTTTTT
CDR3aa: CAGRSGRLATNEKLFF

v_gene: TRBV7-2
j_gene: TRBJ1-2
abundance: -
d_gene: -
CDR3nt: TGTGCCAGCAGCTTGGGGTCAGGGGCCTATGGCTACACCTTC
CDR3aa: CASSLGSGAYGYTF

v_gene: TRBV29-1
j_gene: TRBJ2-1
abundance: -
d_gene: -
CDR3nt: TGCAGCGTTGGGGGGGGCCCTAATGAGCAGTTCTTC
CDR3aa: CSVGGGPNEQFF

v_gene: TRBV5-5
j_gene: TRBJ2-7
abundance: -
d_gene: TRBD2
CDR3nt: TGTGCCAGCAGATTCACTAGCGGGGGGCGAAACGAGCAGTACTTC
CDR3aa: CASRFTSGGRNEQYF

v_gene: TRBV5-6
j_gene: TRBJ1-1
abundance: -
d_gene: -
CDR3nt: TGTGCCAGCAGCTTTTTGCCGGGACAAACAATGAACACTGAAGCTTTCTTT
CDR3aa: CASSFLPGQTMNTEAFF

v_gene: TRBV6-2/TRBV6-3
j_gene: TRBJ2-7
abundance: once
d_gene: -
CDR3nt: TGTGCCAGCAGACCTGGCAGCGGAACTTACTACGAGCAGTACTTC
CDR3aa: CASRPGSGTYYEQYF

v_gene: TRBV6-5
j_gene: TRBJ2-7
abundance: -
d_gene: -
CDR3nt: TGTGCCAGCAGACACAGGAGTTCCTACGAGCAGTACTTC
CDR3aa: CASRHRSSYEQYF

v_gene: TRBV2
j_gene: TRBJ1-2
abundance: -
d_gene: TRBD1
CDR3nt: TGTGCCAGCAGGGGGACAGCATCTAACTATGGCTACACCTTC
CDR3aa: CASRGTASNYGYTF

v_gene: TRBV30
j_gene: TRBJ2-7
abundance: -
d_gene: -
CDR3nt: TGTGCCTGGAGTGTGAAGATCCTTCGAGGCTTTTCCCCCTACGAGCAGTACTTC
CDR3aa: CAWSVKILRGFSPYEQYF

v_gene: TRBV4-3
j_gene: TRBJ2-2
abundance: -
d_gene: TRBD2
CDR3nt: TGCGCCAGCAGAAAAAGCGGGGGCTACACCGGGGAGCTGTTTTTT
CDR3aa: CASRKSGGYTGELFF

v_gene: TRBV6-5
j_gene: TRBJ1-6
abundance: -
d_gene: TRBD1
CDR3nt: TGTGCCAGCAGTCCACTAACAGGGGTCAATTCACCCCTCCACTTT
CDR3aa: CASSPLTGVNSPLHF

v_gene: TRBV4-3
j_gene: TRBJ1-2
abundance: -
d_gene: TRBD1
CDR3nt: TGCGCCAGCAGCCGAGACAGGGGCCGCTACTATGGCTACACCTTC
CDR3aa: CASSRDRGRYYGYTF

v_gene: TRBV19
j_gene: TRBJ1-3
abundance: -
d_gene: -
CDR3nt: TGTGCCAGTAGTATGGCGGGGGCAGGAGGAAACACCATATATTTT
CDR3aa: CASSMAGAGGNTIYF